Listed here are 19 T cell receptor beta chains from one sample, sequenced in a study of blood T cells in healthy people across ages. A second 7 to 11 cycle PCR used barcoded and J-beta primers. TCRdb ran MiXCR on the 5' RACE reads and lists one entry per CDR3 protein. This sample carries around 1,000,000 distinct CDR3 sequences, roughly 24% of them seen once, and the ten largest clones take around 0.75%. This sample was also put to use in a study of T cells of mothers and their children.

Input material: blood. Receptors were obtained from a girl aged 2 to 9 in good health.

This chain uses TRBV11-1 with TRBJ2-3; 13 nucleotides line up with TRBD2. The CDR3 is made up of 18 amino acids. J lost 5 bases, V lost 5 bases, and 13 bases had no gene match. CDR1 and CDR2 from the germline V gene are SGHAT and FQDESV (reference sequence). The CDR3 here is CASSIGLAGVGRGDTQYF. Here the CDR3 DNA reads TGTGCCAGCAGCATCGGACTAGCGGGGGTTGGGCGCGGAGATACGCAGTATTTT.

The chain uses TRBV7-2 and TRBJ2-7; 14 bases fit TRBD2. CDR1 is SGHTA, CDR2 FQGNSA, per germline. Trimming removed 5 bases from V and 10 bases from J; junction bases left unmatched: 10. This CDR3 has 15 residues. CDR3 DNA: TGTGCCAGCAGCCTACGACTAGCGGGAGGGCCAGGCCAGTACTTC. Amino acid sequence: CASSLRLAGGPGQYF.

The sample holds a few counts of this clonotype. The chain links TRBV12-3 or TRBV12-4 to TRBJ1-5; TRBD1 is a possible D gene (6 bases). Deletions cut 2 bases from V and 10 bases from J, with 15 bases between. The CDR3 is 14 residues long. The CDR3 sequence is CASSLIQGGQPQHF. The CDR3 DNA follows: TGTGCCAGCAGTTTAATACAGGGTGGGCAACCCCAGCATTTT.

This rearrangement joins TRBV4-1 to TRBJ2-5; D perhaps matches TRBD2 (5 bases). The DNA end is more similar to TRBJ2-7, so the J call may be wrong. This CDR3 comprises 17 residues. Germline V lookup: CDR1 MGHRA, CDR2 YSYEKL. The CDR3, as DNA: TGCGCCAGCAGCCAAGAGGAGGCACTCCTCAGCTCCTACGAGCAGTACTTC. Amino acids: CASSQEEALLSSYEQYF.

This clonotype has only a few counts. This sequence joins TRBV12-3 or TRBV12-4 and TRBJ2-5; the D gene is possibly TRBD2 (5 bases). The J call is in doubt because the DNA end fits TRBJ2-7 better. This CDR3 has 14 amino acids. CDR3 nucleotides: TGTGCCAGCAGTCCCGACTATCCTCCCTACGAGCAGTACTTC. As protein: CASSPDYPPYEQYF.

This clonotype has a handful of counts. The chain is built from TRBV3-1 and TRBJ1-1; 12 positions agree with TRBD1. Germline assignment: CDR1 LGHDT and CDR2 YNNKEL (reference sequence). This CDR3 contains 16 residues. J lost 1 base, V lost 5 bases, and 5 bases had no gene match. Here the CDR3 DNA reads TGTGCCAGCAGCGTCGGGACAGGGGGCGGGAACACTGAAGCTTTCTTT. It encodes CASSVGTGGGNTEAFF.

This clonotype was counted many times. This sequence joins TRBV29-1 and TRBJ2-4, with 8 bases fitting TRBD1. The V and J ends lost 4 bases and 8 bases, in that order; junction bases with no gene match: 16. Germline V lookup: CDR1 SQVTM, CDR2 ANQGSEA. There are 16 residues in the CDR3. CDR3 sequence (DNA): TGCAGCGTTGGGGCCCCTGACAGGGGCGTAGGATACATTCAGTACTTC. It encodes CSVGAPDRGVGYIQYF.

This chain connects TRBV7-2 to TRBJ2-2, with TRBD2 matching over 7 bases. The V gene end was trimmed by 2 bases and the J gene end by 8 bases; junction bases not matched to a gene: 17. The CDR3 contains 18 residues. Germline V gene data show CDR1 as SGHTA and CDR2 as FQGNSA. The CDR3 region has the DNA TGTGCCAGCAGCTTACGCCTCGGCGGGAGTAGGAATAGGGGGGAGCTGTTTTTT. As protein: CASSLRLGGSRNRGELFF.

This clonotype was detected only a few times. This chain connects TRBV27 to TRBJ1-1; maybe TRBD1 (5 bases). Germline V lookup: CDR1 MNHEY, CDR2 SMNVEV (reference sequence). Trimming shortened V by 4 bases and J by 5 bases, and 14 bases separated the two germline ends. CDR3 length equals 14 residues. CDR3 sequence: CASSWDPRGTEAFF. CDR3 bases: TGTGCCAGCAGTTGGGACCCCCGAGGGACTGAAGCTTTCTTT.

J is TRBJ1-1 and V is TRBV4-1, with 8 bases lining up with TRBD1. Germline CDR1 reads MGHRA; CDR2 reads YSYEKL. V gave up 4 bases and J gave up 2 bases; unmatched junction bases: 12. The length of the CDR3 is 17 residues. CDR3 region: CASSRGTGPNPNTEAFF. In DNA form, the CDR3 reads TGCGCCAGCAGCCGGGGGACAGGCCCGAATCCTAACACTGAAGCTTTCTTT.

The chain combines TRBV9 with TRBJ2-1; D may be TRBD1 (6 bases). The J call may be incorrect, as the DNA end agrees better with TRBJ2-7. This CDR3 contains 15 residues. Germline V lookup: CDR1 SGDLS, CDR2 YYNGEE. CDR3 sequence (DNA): TGTGCCAGCAGCCCGGGGACACTCGTTGTCTACGAGCAGTACTTC. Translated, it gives CASSPGTLVVYEQYF.

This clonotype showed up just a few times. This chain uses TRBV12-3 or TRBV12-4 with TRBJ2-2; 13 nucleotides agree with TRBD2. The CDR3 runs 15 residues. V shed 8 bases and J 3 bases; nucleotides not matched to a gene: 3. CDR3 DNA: TGTGCCAGCCGACTAGCGGGGGGCTACACCGGGGAGCTGTTTTTT. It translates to CASRLAGGYTGELFF.

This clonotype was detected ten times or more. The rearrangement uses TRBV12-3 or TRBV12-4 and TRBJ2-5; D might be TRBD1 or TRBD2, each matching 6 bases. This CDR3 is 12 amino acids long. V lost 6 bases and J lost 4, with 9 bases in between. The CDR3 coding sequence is TGTGCCAGCAGGGAGGGGGGAGAGACCCAGTACTTC. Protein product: CASREGGETQYF.

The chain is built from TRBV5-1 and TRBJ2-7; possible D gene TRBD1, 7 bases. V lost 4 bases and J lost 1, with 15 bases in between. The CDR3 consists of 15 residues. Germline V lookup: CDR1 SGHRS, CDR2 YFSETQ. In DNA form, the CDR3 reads TGCGCCAGCAGCGGCAGGGGGGTGTCGTCCTACGAGCAGTACTTC. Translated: CASSGRGVSSYEQYF.

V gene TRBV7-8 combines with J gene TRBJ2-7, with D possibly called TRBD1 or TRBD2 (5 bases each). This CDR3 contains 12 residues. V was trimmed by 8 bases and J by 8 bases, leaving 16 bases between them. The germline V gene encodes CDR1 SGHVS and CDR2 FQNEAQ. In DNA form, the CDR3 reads TGTGCCAGCGCAGGGACCGCTGCCCAGCAGTACTTC. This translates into CASAGTAAQQYF.

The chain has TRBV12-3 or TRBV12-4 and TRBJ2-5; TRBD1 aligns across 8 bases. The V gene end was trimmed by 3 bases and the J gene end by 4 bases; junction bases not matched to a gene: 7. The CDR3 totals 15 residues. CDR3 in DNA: TGTGCCAGCAGTTTGATGCAGGGGGCCCGAGAGACCCAGTACTTC. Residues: CASSLMQGARETQYF.

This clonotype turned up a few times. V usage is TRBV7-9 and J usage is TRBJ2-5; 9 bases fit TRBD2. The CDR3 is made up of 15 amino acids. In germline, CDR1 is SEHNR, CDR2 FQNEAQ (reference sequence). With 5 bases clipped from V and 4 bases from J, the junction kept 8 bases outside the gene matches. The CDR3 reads CASSLGLAPAETQYF. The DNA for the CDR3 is TGTGCCAGCAGCCTGGGACTAGCTCCGGCAGAGACCCAGTACTTC.

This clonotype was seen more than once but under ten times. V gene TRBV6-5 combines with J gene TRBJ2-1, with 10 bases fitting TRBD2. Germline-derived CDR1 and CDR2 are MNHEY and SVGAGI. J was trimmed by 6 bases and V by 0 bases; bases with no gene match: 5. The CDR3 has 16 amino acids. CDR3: CASSYSVKRGGNEQFF. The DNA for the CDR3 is TGTGCCAGCAGTTACTCCGTTAAGCGGGGGGGCAATGAGCAGTTCTTC.

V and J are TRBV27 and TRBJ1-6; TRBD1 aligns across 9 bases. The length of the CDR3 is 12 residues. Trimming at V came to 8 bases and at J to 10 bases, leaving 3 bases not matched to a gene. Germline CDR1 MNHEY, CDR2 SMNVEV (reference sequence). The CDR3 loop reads CASGDRESPLHF. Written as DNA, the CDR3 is TGTGCCAGCGGGGACAGGGAATCACCCCTCCACTTT.